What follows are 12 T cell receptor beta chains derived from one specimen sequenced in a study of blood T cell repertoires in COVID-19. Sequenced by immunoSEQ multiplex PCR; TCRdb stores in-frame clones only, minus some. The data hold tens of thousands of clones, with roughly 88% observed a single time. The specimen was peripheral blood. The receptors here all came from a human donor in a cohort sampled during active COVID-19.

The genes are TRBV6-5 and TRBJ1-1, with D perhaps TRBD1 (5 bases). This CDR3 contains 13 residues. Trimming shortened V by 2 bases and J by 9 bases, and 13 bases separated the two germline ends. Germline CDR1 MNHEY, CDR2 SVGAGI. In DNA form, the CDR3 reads TGTGCCAGCAGTTACGTAAAGACAGACCAAGCTTTCTTT. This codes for CASSYVKTDQAFF.

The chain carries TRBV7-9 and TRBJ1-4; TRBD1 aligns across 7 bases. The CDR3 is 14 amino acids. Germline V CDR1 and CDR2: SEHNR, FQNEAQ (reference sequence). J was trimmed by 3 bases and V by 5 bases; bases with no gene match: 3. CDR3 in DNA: TGTGCCAGCAGCCGACAGGGAGCTAATGAAAAACTGTTTTTT. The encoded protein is CASSRQGANEKLFF. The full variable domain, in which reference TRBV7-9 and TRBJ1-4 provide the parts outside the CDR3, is DTGVSQNPRHKITKRGQNVTFRCDPISEHNRLYWYRQTLGQGPEFLTYFQNEAQLEKSRLLSDRFSAERPKGSFSTLEIQRTEQGDSAMYLCASSRQGANEKLFFGSGTQLSVL.

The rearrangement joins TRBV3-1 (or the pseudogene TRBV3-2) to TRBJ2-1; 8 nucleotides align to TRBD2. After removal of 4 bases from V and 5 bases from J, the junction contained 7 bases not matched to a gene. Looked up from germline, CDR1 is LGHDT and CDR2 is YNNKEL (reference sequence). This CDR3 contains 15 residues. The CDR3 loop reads CASSPRLASHNEQFF. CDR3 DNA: TGTGCCAGCAGCCCGCGACTAGCGTCGCACAATGAGCAGTTCTTC.

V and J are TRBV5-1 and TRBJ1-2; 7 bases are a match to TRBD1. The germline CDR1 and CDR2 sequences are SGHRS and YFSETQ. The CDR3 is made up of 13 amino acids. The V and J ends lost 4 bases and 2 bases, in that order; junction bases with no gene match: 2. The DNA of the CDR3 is TGCGCCAGCAGCCCGGGACAGAACTATGGCTACACCTTC. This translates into CASSPGQNYGYTF. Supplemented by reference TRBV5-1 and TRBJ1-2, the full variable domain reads KAGVTQTPRYLIKTRGQQVTLSCSPISGHRSVSWYQQTPGQGLQFLFEYFSETQRNKGNFPGRFSGRQFSNSRSEMNVSTLELGDSALYLCASSPGQNYGYTFGSGTRLTVV.

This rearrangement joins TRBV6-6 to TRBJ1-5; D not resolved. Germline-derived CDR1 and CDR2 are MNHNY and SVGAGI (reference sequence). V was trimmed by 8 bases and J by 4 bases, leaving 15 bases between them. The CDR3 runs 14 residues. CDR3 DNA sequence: TGTGCCAGCCGGGAAAGTGCAGGAAATCAGCCCCAGCATTTT. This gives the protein CASRESAGNQPQHF.

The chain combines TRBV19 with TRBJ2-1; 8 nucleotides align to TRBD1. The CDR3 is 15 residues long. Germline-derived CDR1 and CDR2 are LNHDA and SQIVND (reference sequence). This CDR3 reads CAAVDGQGGNNEQFF. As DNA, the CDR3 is TGTGCAGCAGTGGACGGACAGGGTGGGAACAATGAGCAGTTCTTC.

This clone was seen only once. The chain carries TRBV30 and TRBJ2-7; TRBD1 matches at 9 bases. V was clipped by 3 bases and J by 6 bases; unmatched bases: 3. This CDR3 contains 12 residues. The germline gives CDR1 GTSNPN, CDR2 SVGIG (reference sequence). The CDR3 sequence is CAWSLTGGEQYF. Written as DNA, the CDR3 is TGTGCCTGGAGCCTGACAGGGGGCGAGCAGTACTTC.

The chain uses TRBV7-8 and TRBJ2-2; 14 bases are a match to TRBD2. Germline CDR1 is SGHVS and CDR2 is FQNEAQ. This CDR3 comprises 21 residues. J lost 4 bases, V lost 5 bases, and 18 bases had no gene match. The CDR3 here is CASSPGLAGGLVLSATGELFF. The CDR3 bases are TGTGCCAGCAGCCCCGGACTAGCGGGGGGCCTCGTGCTTTCGGCCACCGGGGAGCTGTTTTTT.

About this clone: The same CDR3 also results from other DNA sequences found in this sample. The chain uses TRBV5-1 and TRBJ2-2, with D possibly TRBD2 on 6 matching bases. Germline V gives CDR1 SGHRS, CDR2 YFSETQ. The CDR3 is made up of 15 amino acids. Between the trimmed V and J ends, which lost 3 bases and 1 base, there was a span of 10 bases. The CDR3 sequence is CASSSGLVNTGELFF. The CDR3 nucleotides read TGCGCCAGCAGCTCGGGACTGGTGAACACCGGGGAGCTGTTTTTT.

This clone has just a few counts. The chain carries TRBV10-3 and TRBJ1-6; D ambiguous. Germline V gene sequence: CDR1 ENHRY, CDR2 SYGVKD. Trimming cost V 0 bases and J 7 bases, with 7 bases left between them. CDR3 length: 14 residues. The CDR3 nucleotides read TGTGCCATCAGTGAGTCGACGGAGAATTCACCCCTCCACTTT. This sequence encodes CAISESTENSPLHF.

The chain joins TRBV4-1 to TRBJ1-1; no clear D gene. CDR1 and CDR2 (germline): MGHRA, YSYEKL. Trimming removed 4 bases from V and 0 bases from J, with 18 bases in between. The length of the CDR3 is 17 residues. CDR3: CASSRTGRTIMNTEAFF. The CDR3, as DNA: TGCGCCAGCAGCCGGACCGGACGGACTATCATGAACACTGAAGCTTTCTTT.

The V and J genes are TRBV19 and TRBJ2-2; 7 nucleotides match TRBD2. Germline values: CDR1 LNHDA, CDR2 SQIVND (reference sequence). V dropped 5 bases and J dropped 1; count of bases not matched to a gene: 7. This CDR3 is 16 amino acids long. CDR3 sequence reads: CASSSTGTMNTGELFF. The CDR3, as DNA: TGTGCCAGTAGTTCCACCGGGACTATGAACACCGGGGAGCTGTTTTTT. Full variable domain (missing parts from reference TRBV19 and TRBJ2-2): DGGITQSPKYLFRKEGQNVTLSCEQNLNHDAMYWYRQDPGQGLRLIYYSQIVNDFQKGDIAEGYSVSREKKESFPLTVTSAQKNPTAFYLCASSSTGTMNTGELFFGEGSRLTVL.